This T cell receptor (beta chain) originates from a study of blood T cell repertoires in COVID-19. Study-wide background: The study drew acute and convalescent COVID-19 samples from the United States, Italy and Spain. From T cells, B-cell-depleted T cells, or PBMCs came the material, which was cDNA or gDNA.

Germline V gene data show CDR1 as SGHRS and CDR2 as YFSETQ. The CDR3 runs to 15 residues. Trimming cost V 2 bases and J 6 bases; bases outside gene matches: 2. In the authors' workflow: Quantification of nucleated cells was approximated via reference gene primer amplification. Some clones are missing from TCRdb's copy, which holds only in-frame ones; the method was immunoSEQ multiplex PCR. D and trimming were read from the DNA, whereas the V and J calls and clone size are those reported in that table. The data contain around 99,000 clones, 79% of them singletons. The receptor comes from a woman of 80 years or more with active or convalescent COVID-19. Sequenced sample: peripheral blood. The chain recombines TRBV5-1 with TRBJ2-1, with 13 bases matching TRBD2. The CDR3 DNA is TGCGCCAGCAGCTTCGGGACTAGCGGGGTCAATGAGCAGTTCTTC. Amino acids: CASSFGTSGVNEQFF.